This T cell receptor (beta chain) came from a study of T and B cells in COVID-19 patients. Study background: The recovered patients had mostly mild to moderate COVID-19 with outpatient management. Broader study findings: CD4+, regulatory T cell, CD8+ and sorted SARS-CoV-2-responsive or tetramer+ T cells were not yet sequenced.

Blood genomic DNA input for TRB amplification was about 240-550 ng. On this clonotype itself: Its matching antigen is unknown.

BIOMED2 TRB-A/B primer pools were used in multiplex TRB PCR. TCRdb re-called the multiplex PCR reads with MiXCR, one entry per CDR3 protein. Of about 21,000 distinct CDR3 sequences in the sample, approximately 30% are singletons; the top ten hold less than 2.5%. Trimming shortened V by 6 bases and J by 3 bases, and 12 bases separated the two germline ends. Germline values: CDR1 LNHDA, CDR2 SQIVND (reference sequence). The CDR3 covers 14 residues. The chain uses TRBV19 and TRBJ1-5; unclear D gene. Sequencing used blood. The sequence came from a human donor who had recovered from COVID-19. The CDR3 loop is CASSPLGINQPQHF. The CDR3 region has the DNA TGTGCCAGTAGCCCCCTAGGGATCAATCAGCCCCAGCATTTT.